Listed below are T cell receptor beta chains from one sample, sequenced in a study of T cells in tuberculosis. The repertoire was sequenced with immunoSEQ multiplex PCR; TCRdb's copy has only in-frame clones and lacks some. In the table there are fewer than 40,000 clones, roughly 96% of which are singletons. Sequenced material: PBMCs. Receptor source: a donor aged 10 to 29 with latent tuberculosis or without tuberculosis infection. Both conserved end residues are part of each CDR3. The D gene is left open where the match is weak. Size is omitted from some rows. Given values are once, few, many or a class for expanded clones.

abundance: -; v_gene: TRBV7-9; j_gene: TRBJ2-1; d_gene: TRBD2; CDR3aa: CASSDERGGSYNEQFF; CDR3nt: TGTGCCAGCAGCGACGAGCGGGGGGGCTCCTACAATGAGCAGTTCTTC
abundance: -; v_gene: TRBV4-1; j_gene: TRBJ1-1; d_gene: TRBD1; CDR3aa: CASSQPGTVEPEAFF; CDR3nt: TGCGCCAGCAGCCAGCCTGGGACAGTAGAACCTGAAGCTTTCTTT
abundance: -; v_gene: TRBV19; j_gene: TRBJ1-4; d_gene: TRBD1; CDR3aa: CASRGTGAGADEKLFF; CDR3nt: TGTGCCAGTAGAGGGACAGGGGCTGGGGCCGATGAAAAACTGTTTTTT
abundance: -; v_gene: TRBV7-6; j_gene: TRBJ1-1; d_gene: TRBD1; CDR3aa: CASSLRPWDRGDEAFF; CDR3nt: TGTGCCAGCAGCTTACGACCCTGGGACAGGGGAGATGAAGCTTTCTTT
abundance: -; v_gene: TRBV11-2; j_gene: TRBJ2-7; d_gene: TRBD2; CDR3aa: CASSYNFGGYYEQYF; CDR3nt: TGTGCCAGCAGCTACAACTTCGGGGGGTACTACGAGCAGTACTTC
abundance: -; v_gene: TRBV25-1; j_gene: TRBJ2-1; d_gene: -; CDR3aa: CASTSRGYNEQFF; CDR3nt: TGTGCCAGCACCTCCCGGGGGTACAATGAGCAGTTCTTC
abundance: -; v_gene: TRBV27; j_gene: TRBJ2-7; d_gene: TRBD1; CDR3aa: CASSPQGTGYEQYF; CDR3nt: TGTGCCAGCAGTCCCCAGGGGACAGGCTACGAGCAGTACTTC
abundance: -; v_gene: TRBV7-9; j_gene: TRBJ1-2; d_gene: -; CDR3aa: CASSPWTASNYGYTF; CDR3nt: TGTGCCAGCAGCCCCTGGACAGCCTCTAACTATGGCTACACCTTC
abundance: -; v_gene: TRBV7-9; j_gene: TRBJ1-1; d_gene: -; CDR3aa: CASSLVRDTEAFF; CDR3nt: TGTGCCAGCAGCTTAGTTCGAGACACTGAAGCTTTCTTT
abundance: -; v_gene: TRBV27; j_gene: TRBJ2-2; d_gene: TRBD2; CDR3aa: CASSFFGLAGGSGELFF; CDR3nt: TGTGCCAGCAGTTTTTTTGGACTAGCGGGGGGCAGCGGGGAGCTGTTTTTT
abundance: medium-sized; v_gene: TRBV2; j_gene: TRBJ2-3; d_gene: -; CDR3aa: CASKPRGATADTQYF; CDR3nt: TGTGCCAGCAAACCGCGTGGGGCGACCGCAGATACGCAGTATTTT
abundance: -; v_gene: TRBV10-1; j_gene: TRBJ2-1; d_gene: TRBD2; CDR3aa: CASSESVAGGDEQFF; CDR3nt: TGCGCCAGCAGTGAGTCGGTAGCGGGGGGAGATGAGCAGTTCTTC
abundance: -; v_gene: TRBV2; j_gene: TRBJ2-1; d_gene: TRBD2; CDR3aa: CASSVGRTAGAFYNEQFF; CDR3nt: TGTGCCAGCAGTGTCGGCCGGACGGCGGGAGCCTTTTACAATGAGCAGTTCTTC
abundance: -; v_gene: TRBV5-5; j_gene: TRBJ1-1; d_gene: -; CDR3aa: CASSLAGSSEAFF; CDR3nt: TGTGCCAGCAGCTTGGCGGGGAGTTCTGAAGCTTTCTTT
abundance: -; v_gene: TRBV9; j_gene: TRBJ2-1; d_gene: -; CDR3aa: CASSVGGSSSYNEQFF; CDR3nt: TGTGCCAGCAGCGTAGGAGGGTCGAGCTCCTACAATGAGCAGTTCTTC